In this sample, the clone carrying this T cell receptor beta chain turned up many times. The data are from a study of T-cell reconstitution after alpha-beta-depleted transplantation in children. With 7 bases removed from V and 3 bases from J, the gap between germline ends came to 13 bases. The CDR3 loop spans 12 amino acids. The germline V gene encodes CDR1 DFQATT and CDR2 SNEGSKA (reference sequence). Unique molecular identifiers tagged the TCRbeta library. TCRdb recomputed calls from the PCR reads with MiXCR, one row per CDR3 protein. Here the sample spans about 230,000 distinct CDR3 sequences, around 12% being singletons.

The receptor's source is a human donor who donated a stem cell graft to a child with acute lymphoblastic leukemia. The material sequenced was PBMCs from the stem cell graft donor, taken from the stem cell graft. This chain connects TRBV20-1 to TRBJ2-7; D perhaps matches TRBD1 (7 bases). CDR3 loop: CSVRRDSYEQYF. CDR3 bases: TGCAGTGTAAGGCGGGACAGCTACGAGCAGTACTTC.